Below are 31 T cell receptor beta chains sequenced from a single sample in a study of patients and donors after allogeneic stem cell transplantation. Each CDR3 protein is one row after TCRdb ran MiXCR on the RT-PCR reads. In the table there are about 960,000 distinct CDR3 sequences, roughly 18% of which are singletons. The sample was blood, either unsorted or a sorted T cell fraction (not recorded which). The receptors stem from a human donor who was either an allogeneic HSCT recipient or a stem cell or donor lymphocyte infusion donor (not recorded which). It is not recorded whose cells these are; they may come from a transplant donor.

This clonotype has just a few counts. The chain links TRBV9 to TRBJ1-4, with 10 bases aligning to TRBD1. The CDR3 sequence is 16 residues long. The trim removed 4 bases at V and 8 bases at J, leaving 11 bases unmatched. Germline V gives CDR1 SGDLS, CDR2 YYNGEE. CDR3 bases: TGTGCCAGCAGCCCTACCGGGGGGACAGGGGTGGAAAAACTGTTTTTT. This encodes CASSPTGGTGVEKLFF.

V is TRBV7-2 and J is TRBJ1-1, with D possibly being TRBD1 (5 bases). The V gene's germline CDR1 is SGHTA and CDR2 FQGNSA. This CDR3 is built from 15 residues. The ends were cut back, 4 bases at V and 4 bases at J, with 16 bases in the middle. CDR3 protein: CASSSWDGWGTEAFF. The CDR3 bases are TGTGCCAGCAGCTCATGGGACGGCTGGGGCACTGAAGCTTTCTTT.

This CDR3 is CASGWDGSDDEQFF. CDR3 coding DNA: TGTGCCAGCGGATGGGACGGGAGCGACGATGAGCAGTTCTTC. The chain combines TRBV9 with TRBJ2-1; D perhaps matches TRBD2 (6 bases). V lost 7 bases to trimming and J lost 8 bases, with 19 bases between them. Germline CDR1 and CDR2: SGDLS and YYNGEE. The CDR3 is made up of 14 amino acids. Filled out from reference TRBV9 and TRBJ2-1, the complete variable domain reads DSGVTQTPKHLITATGQRVTLRCSPRSGDLSVYWYQQSLDQGLQFLIQYYNGEERAKGNILERFSAQQFPDLHSELNLSSLELGDSALYFCASGWDGSDDEQFFGPGTRLTVL.

This clonotype was seen a few times. V gene TRBV20-1 combines with J gene TRBJ2-2; either TRBD1 or TRBD2 may fit D (5 bases each). Germline V gene sequence: CDR1 DFQATT, CDR2 SNEGSKA (reference sequence). Trimming took off 1 base at V and 4 bases at J, with 13 bases between the two ends. The CDR3 runs 15 residues. The CDR3 loop is CSARASGPFTGELFF. DNA for the CDR3: TGCAGTGCTAGAGCGTCGGGGCCCTTCACCGGGGAGCTGTTTTTT.

The genes are TRBV20-1 and TRBJ2-1; D call uncertain. The CDR3 sequence is 15 residues long. Per germline, CDR1 DFQATT and CDR2 SNEGSKA (reference sequence). V was cut by 3 bases and J by 0 bases, with 12 bases left in between. This CDR3 is CSASLPPSSYNEQFF. CDR3 bases: TGCAGTGCTAGTCTTCCCCCGAGCTCCTACAATGAGCAGTTCTTC.

The rearrangement joins TRBV7-2 to TRBJ2-7; tentative D call: TRBD2 (5 bases). The V end lost 1 base, the J end lost 3 bases, and 13 bases lay between the germline ends. Per the germline V gene, CDR1 is SGHTA and CDR2 is FQGNSA. The length of the CDR3 is 15 residues. The CDR3: CASSLGPSTIYEQYF. DNA for the CDR3: TGTGCCAGCAGCTTAGGGCCTAGCACGATCTACGAGCAGTACTTC.

This clonotype was recorded a few times. This chain links TRBV20-1 with TRBJ1-1; maybe TRBD1 (6 bases). Germline V gene data show CDR1 as DFQATT and CDR2 as SNEGSKA (reference sequence). V shed 5 bases and J shed 11 bases, with 15 bases lying between them. This CDR3 is built from 11 residues. This CDR3 reads CSAYDRTSAFF. CDR3 nucleotide sequence: TGCAGTGCTTATGACAGGACCTCGGCTTTCTTT.

The J gene is TRBJ1-1, the V gene TRBV7-9; 8 positions match TRBD1. Trimming at V came to 2 bases and at J to 4 bases, leaving 12 bases not matched to a gene. The CDR3 totals 17 residues. Germline V gene sequence: CDR1 SEHNR, CDR2 FQNEAQ (reference sequence). In DNA, the CDR3 is TGTGCCAGCAGCTTACCGCGACAGGGGCCTTGGGGCACTGAAGCTTTCTTT. Encoded protein: CASSLPRQGPWGTEAFF.

The V and J genes are TRBV20-1 and TRBJ2-7; TRBD1 matches 7 bases. The CDR3 is made up of 13 amino acids. After removal of 2 bases from V and 6 bases from J, the junction contained 7 bases not matched to a gene. The V gene's germline CDR1 is DFQATT and CDR2 SNEGSKA (reference sequence). CDR3 residues: CSARNYRGTEQYF. The CDR3 DNA reads as TGCAGTGCTAGAAACTACAGGGGAACCGAGCAGTACTTC.

This clonotype showed up just a few times. V and J are TRBV7-2 and TRBJ2-1; D gene uncertain. Germline assignment: CDR1 SGHTA and CDR2 FQGNSA. V was clipped by 4 bases and J by 9 bases, with 10 bases between them. This CDR3 has 12 residues. CDR3 residues: CASSSGFGEQFF. As DNA, the CDR3 is TGTGCCAGCAGCTCCGGGTTCGGTGAGCAGTTCTTC.

The chain uses TRBV5-6 and TRBJ2-7; 7 nucleotides agree with TRBD1. Germline V gives CDR1 SGHDT, CDR2 YYEEEE. The CDR3 has 15 residues. J gave up 0 bases and V 2 bases, and 5 bases lay outside the gene matches. This CDR3 is CASSFGTALSYEQYF. The CDR3, as DNA: TGTGCCAGCAGCTTCGGGACAGCCCTCTCCTACGAGCAGTACTTC.

V is TRBV12-3 or TRBV12-4 and J is TRBJ2-3; the D gene is possibly TRBD1 (6 bases). Deletions cut 2 bases from V and 6 bases from J, with 18 bases between. There are 16 residues in the CDR3. CDR3 coding DNA: TGTGCCAGCAGTTTATGGTTAAAACAGGGTGAGGATACGCAGTATTTT. Its protein is CASSLWLKQGEDTQYF.

This clonotype was recorded at least ten times. This chain links TRBV7-8 with TRBJ2-2, with 7 bases that match TRBD2. V lost 0 bases to trimming and J lost 7 bases; unmatched junction nucleotides: 5. CDR3 length: 15 amino acids. CDR1 is SGHVS and CDR2 is FQNEAQ in the germline V gene. The CDR3 sequence is CASSLAGGPSGELFF. The DNA of the CDR3 is TGTGCCAGCAGCTTAGCGGGAGGGCCAAGCGGGGAGCTGTTTTTT. Supplemented by reference TRBV7-8 and TRBJ2-2, the full variable domain reads GAGVSQSPRYKVAKRGQDVALRCDPISGHVSLFWYQQALGQGPEFLTYFQNEAQLDKSGLPSDRFFAERPEGSVSTLKIQRTQQEDSAVYLCASSLAGGPSGELFFGEGSRLTVL.

This clonotype was observed a few times. The V gene is TRBV3-1, the J gene TRBJ2-5, with 11 bases fitting TRBD2. The V gene end was trimmed by 3 bases and the J gene end by 4 bases; junction bases not matched to a gene: 7. CDR3 length equals 16 residues. The germline V gene encodes CDR1 LGHDT and CDR2 YNNKEL (reference sequence). The DNA of the CDR3 is TGTGCCAGCAGCCAGGACCTAGCGGGGGGCGGAGAGACCCAGTACTTC. Translated: CASSQDLAGGGETQYF.

This sequence joins TRBV6-6 and TRBJ1-2; 7 nucleotides align to TRBD1. V gave up 0 bases and J gave up 10 bases; unmatched junction bases: 5. The CDR3 runs to 13 residues. CDR1 MNHNY and CDR2 SVGAGI come from the germline V gene (reference sequence). The CDR3 region has the DNA TGTGCCAGCAGTTACTCGATGGGGACAGCCTACACCTTC. Its translation: CASSYSMGTAYTF.

In this sample, this clonotype turned up many times. V usage is TRBV5-1 and J usage is TRBJ2-1; no clear D. Germline loops: CDR1 SGHRS, CDR2 YFSETQ. The CDR3 contains 12 residues. V was shortened by 5 bases and J by 6 bases, with 9 bases between the two germline ends. The CDR3 region has the DNA TGCGCCAGCAGAATTGGCACCAATGAGCAGTTCTTC. Protein product: CASRIGTNEQFF. Full variable domain (remainder filled in from reference TRBV5-1 and TRBJ2-1): KAGVTQTPRYLIKTRGQQVTLSCSPISGHRSVSWYQQTPGQGLQFLFEYFSETQRNKGNFPGRFSGRQFSNSRSEMNVSTLELGDSALYLCASRIGTNEQFFGPGTRLTVL.

This clonotype has only a few counts. The chain combines TRBV5-6 with TRBJ1-5; possible D gene TRBD1, 5 bases. From germline, CDR1 is SGHDT and CDR2 YYEEEE. V was pared by 6 bases and J by 7 bases, with 17 bases between. This CDR3 has 14 residues. The CDR3: CASTVGGAWQPQHF. CDR3 coding DNA: TGTGCCAGCACCGTGGGAGGGGCCTGGCAGCCCCAGCATTTT.

This clonotype was detected ten times or more. The chain employs TRBV12-3 or TRBV12-4 and TRBJ1-1; no firm D call. Trimming removed 1 base from V and 11 bases from J, with 11 bases in between. This CDR3 has 12 residues. CDR3: CASSLDRGVAFF. DNA for the CDR3: TGTGCCAGCAGTTTAGATCGCGGAGTGGCTTTCTTT.

This clonotype has just a few counts. The chain uses TRBV3-1 and TRBJ2-3; D gene unclear. The CDR3 totals 15 residues. The V gene's germline CDR1 is LGHDT and CDR2 YNNKEL (reference sequence). Trimming removed 0 bases from V and 2 bases from J, with 9 bases in between. As DNA, the CDR3 is TGTGCCAGCAGCCAAGAAATCGGCAACACAGATACGCAGTATTTT. Amino acids: CASSQEIGNTDTQYF.

The chain has TRBV12-3 or TRBV12-4 and TRBJ1-1; D gene ambiguous. The CDR3 has 11 residues. V lost 11 bases, J lost 1 base, and 8 bases lay in between. CDR3 in DNA: TGTGCCGTACGGAAGAACACTGAAGCTTTCTTT. Translating it yields CAVRKNTEAFF.

This clonotype was seen more than once but under ten times. The V gene is TRBV24-1, the J gene TRBJ1-2; 9 positions agree with TRBD1. V was clipped by 2 bases and J by 7 bases; unmatched bases: 13. The CDR3 length is 17 residues. CDR1 is KGHDR and CDR2 is SFDVKD in the germline V gene. CDR3: CATSDSRSRDRVGGYTF. The DNA of the CDR3 is TGTGCCACCAGTGATTCCAGGTCCCGGGACAGGGTCGGTGGCTACACCTTC.

Comments on this clonotype: A much more abundant neighbour one base away suggests this may be a read error. This sequence joins TRBV6-5 and TRBJ1-3; no clear D gene. CDR3 size: 12 residues. Germline assignment: CDR1 MNHEY and CDR2 SVGAGI. Trimming shortened V by 7 bases and J by 2 bases, and 6 bases separated the two germline ends. CDR3 in DNA: TGTGCCAGCACCAGCACTGGAAACACCATATATTTT. Translation: CASTSTGNTIYF.

The table lists this clonotype with a few counts. The rearrangement uses TRBV20-1 and TRBJ1-5; D is unresolved. CDR1 is DFQATT and CDR2 is SNEGSKA in the germline V gene (reference sequence). Trimming took off 3 bases at V and 13 bases at J, with 13 bases between the two ends. This CDR3 region has 11 residues. CDR3 sequence (DNA): TGCAGTGCTAGCTTGGGCGAAACTCAGCATTTT. Protein: CSASLGETQHF.

This clonotype was seen ten or more times. At one boundary the junction diverges from the germline segment, which might be a read error. V is TRBV5-1 and J is TRBJ1-3; D is uncertain. CDR1 and CDR2 (germline): SGHRS, YFSETQ. The CDR3 is 12 amino acids. The CDR3 region is CASSLEGNTIYF. As DNA, the CDR3 is TGTGCCAGCAGCTTAGAAGGAAACACCATATATTTT.

J is TRBJ2-1 and V is TRBV27; 8 bases agree with TRBD2. The CDR3 contains 15 residues. After removal of 7 bases from V and 0 bases from J, the junction contained 5 bases not matched to a gene. Germline V gene data show CDR1 as MNHEY and CDR2 as SMNVEV (reference sequence). CDR3 sequence: CASIRSGSSYNEQFF. The CDR3 region has the DNA TGTGCCAGCATACGGAGCGGGAGCTCCTACAATGAGCAGTTCTTC.

The chain combines TRBV20-1 with TRBJ2-1, with D possibly being TRBD1 (6 bases). Germline V gives CDR1 DFQATT, CDR2 SNEGSKA (reference sequence). V lost 4 bases and J lost 4, with 14 bases in between. The CDR3 totals 14 residues. CDR3 protein: CSAKNRDLYNEQFF. CDR3 bases: TGCAGTGCTAAAAACAGGGACCTTTACAATGAGCAGTTCTTC.

The rearrangement joins TRBV27 to TRBJ2-3, with a weak D call TRBD2 (6 bases). The CDR3 totals 15 residues. V dropped 5 bases and J dropped 3 bases, with 15 bases sitting between them. In germline, CDR1 is MNHEY, CDR2 SMNVEV (reference sequence). CDR3 amino acids: CASSTRAGRTDTQYF. CDR3 sequence (DNA): TGTGCCAGCAGTACCCGGGCAGGGAGGACAGATACGCAGTATTTT.

The rearrangement joins TRBV20-1 to TRBJ2-1; no definite D call. The V and J ends lost 5 bases and 6 bases respectively, with 20 bases between them. Germline assignment: CDR1 DFQATT and CDR2 SNEGSKA (reference sequence). The CDR3 runs 15 residues. The CDR3 here is CSAGEASIGSNEQFF. The DNA of the CDR3 is TGCAGTGCTGGCGAGGCTAGTATTGGCTCCAATGAGCAGTTCTTC.

The chain couples TRBV19 to TRBJ2-7; D may correspond to TRBD1 or TRBD2 (6 bases each). Per germline, CDR1 LNHDA and CDR2 SQIVND (reference sequence). Trimming cost V 2 bases and J 0 bases, with 8 bases left between them. There are 14 residues in the CDR3. CDR3: CASSIRGASYEQYF. CDR3 in DNA: TGTGCCAGTAGTATAAGGGGGGCCTCCTACGAGCAGTACTTC.

This clonotype has a handful of counts. The V gene is TRBV12-3 or TRBV12-4, the J gene TRBJ1-6; D might be TRBD1 (5 bases). This CDR3 comprises 14 residues. V lost 8 bases to trimming and J lost 4 bases, with 12 bases between them. The DNA of the CDR3 is TGTGCCAGCCGGGGGACGGTTTATAATTCACCCCTCCACTTT. It translates to CASRGTVYNSPLHF.

V and J are TRBV2 and TRBJ2-4, with 9 bases aligning to TRBD1. The CDR3 has 14 residues. V lost 4 bases to trimming and J lost 10 bases; unmatched junction nucleotides: 8. Germline V gene lookup returns CDR1 SNHLY and CDR2 FYNNEI. DNA of the CDR3: TGTGCCAGCAGTGGCGGACAGGGGAGGAGAATTCAGTACTTC. It is translated as CASSGGQGRRIQYF.